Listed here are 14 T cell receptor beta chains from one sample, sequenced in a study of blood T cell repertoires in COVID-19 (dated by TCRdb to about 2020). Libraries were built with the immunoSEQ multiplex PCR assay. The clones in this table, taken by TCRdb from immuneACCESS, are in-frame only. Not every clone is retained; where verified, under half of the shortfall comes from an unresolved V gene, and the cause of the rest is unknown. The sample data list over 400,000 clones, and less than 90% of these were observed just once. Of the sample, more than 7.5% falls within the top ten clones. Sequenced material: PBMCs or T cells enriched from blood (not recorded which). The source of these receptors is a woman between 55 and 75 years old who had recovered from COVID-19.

The CDR3 sequence: CASSRDINEKLFF. The CDR3 coding sequence is TGTGCCAGCAGCAGGGATATTAATGAAAAACTGTTTTTT. The V gene is TRBV6-5, the J gene TRBJ1-4, with D maybe TRBD1 (5 bases). The CDR3 consists of 13 residues. Germline lookup yields CDR1 MNHEY and CDR2 SVGAGI. Trimming removed 6 bases from V and 4 bases from J, with 9 bases in between.

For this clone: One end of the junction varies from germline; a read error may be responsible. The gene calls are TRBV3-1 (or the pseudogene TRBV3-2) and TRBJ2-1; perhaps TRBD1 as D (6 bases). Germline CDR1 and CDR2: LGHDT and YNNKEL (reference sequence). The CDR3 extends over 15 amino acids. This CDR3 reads CASCQGRPSYNEQFF. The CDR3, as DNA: TGTGCCAGCTGCCAGGGGCGACCCTCCTACAATGAGCAGTTCTTC.

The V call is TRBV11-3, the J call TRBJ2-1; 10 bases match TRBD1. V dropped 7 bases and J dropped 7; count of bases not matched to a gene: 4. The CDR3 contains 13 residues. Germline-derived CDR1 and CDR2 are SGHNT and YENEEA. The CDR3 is CASKGTGVNEQFF. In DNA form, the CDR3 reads TGTGCCAGCAAGGGGACAGGGGTGAATGAGCAGTTCTTC.

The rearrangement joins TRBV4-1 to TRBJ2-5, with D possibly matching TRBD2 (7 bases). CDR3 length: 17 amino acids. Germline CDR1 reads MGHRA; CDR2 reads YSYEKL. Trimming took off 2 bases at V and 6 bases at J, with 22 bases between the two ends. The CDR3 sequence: CASSQLTFGRGGQTQYF. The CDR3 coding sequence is TGCGCCAGCAGCCAATTGACCTTCGGCAGGGGAGGGCAGACCCAGTACTTC.

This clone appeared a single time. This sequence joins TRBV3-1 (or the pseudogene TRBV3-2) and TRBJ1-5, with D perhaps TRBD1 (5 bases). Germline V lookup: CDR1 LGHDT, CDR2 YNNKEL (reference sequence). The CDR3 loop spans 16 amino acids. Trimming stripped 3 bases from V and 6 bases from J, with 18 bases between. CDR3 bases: TGTGCCAGCAGCCAGAGTGGTGGGTCCCAGGGTCAGCCCCAGCATTTT. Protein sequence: CASSQSGGSQGQPQHF.

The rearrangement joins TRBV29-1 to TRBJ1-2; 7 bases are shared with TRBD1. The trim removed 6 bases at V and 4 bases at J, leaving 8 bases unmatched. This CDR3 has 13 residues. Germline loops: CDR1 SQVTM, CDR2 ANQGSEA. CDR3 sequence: CSVPGQLAYGYTF. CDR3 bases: TGCAGCGTGCCGGGACAGCTTGCCTATGGCTACACCTTC.

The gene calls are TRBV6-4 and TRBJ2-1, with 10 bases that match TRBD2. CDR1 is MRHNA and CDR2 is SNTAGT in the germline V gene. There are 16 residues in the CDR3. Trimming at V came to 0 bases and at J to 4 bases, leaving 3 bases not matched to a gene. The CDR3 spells CASSDSTSGDYNEQFF. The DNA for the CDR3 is TGTGCCAGCAGTGACTCAACTAGCGGGGATTACAATGAGCAGTTCTTC.

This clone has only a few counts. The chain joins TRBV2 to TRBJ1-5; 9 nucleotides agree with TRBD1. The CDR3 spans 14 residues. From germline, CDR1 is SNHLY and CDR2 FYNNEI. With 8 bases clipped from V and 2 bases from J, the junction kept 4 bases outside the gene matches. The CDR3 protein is CASGGDRGNQPQHF. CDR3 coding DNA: TGTGCCAGCGGGGGGGACAGGGGCAATCAGCCCCAGCATTTT.

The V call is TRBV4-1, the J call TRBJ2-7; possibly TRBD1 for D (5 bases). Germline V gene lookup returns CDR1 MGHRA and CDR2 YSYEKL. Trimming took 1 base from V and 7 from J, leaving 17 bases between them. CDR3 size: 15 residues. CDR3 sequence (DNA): TGCGCCAGCAGCCAAGGGTTTAGGGGATCGGAAGAGCAGTACTTC. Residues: CASSQGFRGSEEQYF.

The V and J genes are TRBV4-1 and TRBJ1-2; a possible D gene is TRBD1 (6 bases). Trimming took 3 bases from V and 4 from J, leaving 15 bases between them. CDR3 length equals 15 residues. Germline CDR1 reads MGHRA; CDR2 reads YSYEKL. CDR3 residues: CASSQRQANLYGYTF. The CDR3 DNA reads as TGCGCCAGCAGCCAGAGACAGGCGAACCTCTATGGCTACACCTTC.

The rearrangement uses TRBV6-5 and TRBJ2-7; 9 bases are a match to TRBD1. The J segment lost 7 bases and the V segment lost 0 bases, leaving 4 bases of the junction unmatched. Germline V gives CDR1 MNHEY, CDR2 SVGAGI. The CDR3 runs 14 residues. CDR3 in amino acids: CASSYSGTGNEQYF. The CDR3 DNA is TGTGCCAGCAGTTACTCAGGGACAGGGAATGAGCAGTACTTC.

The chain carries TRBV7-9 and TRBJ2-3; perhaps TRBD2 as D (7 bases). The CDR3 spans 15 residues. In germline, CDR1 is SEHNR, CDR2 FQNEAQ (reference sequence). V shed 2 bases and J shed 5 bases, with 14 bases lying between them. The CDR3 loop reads CASSLLRGAGDTQYF. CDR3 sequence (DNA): TGTGCCAGCAGCTTACTTCGGGGGGCAGGAGATACGCAGTATTTT.

The CDR3, as DNA: TGTGCCACCAGAGCCCGAAGTGGTGGCTACACCTTC. Protein product: CATRARSGGYTF. The gene calls are TRBV24-1 and TRBJ1-2; no reliable D call. The germline V and J ends were trimmed by 7 bases and 7 bases, with 12 bases remaining between them. The CDR3 has 12 amino acids. The germline CDR1 and CDR2 sequences are KGHDR and SFDVKD.

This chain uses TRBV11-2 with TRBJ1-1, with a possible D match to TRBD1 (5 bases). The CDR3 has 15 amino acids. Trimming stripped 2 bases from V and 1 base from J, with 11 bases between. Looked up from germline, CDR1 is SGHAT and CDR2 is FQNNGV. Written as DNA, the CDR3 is TGTGCCAGCAGCTTATGGCGGGACTCGAACACTGAAGCTTTCTTT. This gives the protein CASSLWRDSNTEAFF.